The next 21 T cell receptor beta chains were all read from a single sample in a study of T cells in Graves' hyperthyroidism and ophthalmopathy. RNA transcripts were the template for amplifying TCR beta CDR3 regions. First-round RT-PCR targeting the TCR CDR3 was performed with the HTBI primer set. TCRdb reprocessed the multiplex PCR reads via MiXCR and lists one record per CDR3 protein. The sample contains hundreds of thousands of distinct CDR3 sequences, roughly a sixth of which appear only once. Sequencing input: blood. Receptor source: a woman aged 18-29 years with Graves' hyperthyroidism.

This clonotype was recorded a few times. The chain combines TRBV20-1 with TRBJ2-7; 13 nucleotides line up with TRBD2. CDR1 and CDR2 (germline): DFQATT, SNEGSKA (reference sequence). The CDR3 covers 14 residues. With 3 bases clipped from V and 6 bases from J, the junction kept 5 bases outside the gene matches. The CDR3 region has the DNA TGCAGTGCTAGCAGAGGACTAGCGGGAGTCGAGCAGTACTTC. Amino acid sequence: CSASRGLAGVEQYF.

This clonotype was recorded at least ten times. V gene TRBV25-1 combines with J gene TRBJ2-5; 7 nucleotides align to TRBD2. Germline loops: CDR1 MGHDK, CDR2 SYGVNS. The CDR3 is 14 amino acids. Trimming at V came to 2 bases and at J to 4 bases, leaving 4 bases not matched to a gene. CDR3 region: CASSEMGGRETQYF. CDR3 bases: TGTGCCAGCAGTGAAATGGGGGGGAGAGAGACCCAGTACTTC.

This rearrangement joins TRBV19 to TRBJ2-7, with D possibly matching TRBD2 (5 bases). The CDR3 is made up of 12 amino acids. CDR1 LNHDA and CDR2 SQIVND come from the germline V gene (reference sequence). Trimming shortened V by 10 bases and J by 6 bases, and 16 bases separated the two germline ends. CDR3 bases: TGTGCCACCAGTATAGCGAGAGGCGAGCAGTACTTC. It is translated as CATSIARGEQYF.

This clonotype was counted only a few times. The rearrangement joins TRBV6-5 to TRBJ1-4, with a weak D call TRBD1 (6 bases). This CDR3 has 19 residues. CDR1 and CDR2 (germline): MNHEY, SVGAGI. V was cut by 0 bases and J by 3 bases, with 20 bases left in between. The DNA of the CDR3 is TGTGCCAGCAGTTACTCCGGGGGCGTATTGGACGGGTCTAATGAAAAACTGTTTTTT. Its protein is CASSYSGGVLDGSNEKLFF.

The CDR3 DNA is TGTGCCAGCAGCACGACGGGGCGGGAGGGGAATGAGCAGTTCTTC. It encodes CASSTTGREGNEQFF. The chain has TRBV7-9 and TRBJ2-1, with 9 positions matching TRBD2. CDR3 length: 15 amino acids. The germline CDR1 and CDR2 sequences are SEHNR and FQNEAQ (reference sequence). V shed 5 bases and J 7 bases; nucleotides not matched to a gene: 9.

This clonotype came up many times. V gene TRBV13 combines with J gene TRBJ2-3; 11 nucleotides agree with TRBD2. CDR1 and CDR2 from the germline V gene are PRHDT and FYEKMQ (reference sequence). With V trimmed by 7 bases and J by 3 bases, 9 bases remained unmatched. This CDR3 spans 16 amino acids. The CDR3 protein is CASTTRTSGSTDTQYF. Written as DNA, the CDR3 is TGTGCCAGCACCACAAGAACTAGCGGGAGTACAGATACGCAGTATTTT. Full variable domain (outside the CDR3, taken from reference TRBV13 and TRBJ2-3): AAGVIQSPRHLIKEKRETATLKCYPIPRHDTVYWYQQGPGQDPQFLISFYEKMQSDKGSIPDRFSAQQFSDYHSELNMSSLELGDSALYFCASTTRTSGSTDTQYFGPGTRLTVL.

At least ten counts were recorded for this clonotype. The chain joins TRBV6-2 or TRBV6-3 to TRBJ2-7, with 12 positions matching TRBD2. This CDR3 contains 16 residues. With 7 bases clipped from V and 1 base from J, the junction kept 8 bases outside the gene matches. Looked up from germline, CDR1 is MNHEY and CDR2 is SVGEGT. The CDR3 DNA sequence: TGTGCCAGCATTCCGGGACTAGCGGGTGCTTCCTACGAGCAGTACTTC. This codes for CASIPGLAGASYEQYF.

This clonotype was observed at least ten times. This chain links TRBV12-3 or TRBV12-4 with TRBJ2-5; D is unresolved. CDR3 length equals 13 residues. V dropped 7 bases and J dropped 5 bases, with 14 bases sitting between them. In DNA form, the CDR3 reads TGTGCCAGCACCATTAACGTAGCCGAGACCCAGTACTTC. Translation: CASTINVAETQYF.

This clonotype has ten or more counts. The CDR3 loop reads CASSEGLAGVGYEQYF. CDR3 in DNA: TGTGCCAGCAGTGAGGGACTAGCGGGGGTCGGTTACGAGCAGTACTTC. The V call is TRBV6-1, the J call TRBJ2-7; 14 nucleotides match TRBD2. J lost 4 bases, V lost 3 bases, and 5 bases had no gene match. Germline V gene sequence: CDR1 MNHNS, CDR2 SASEGT. The CDR3 is 16 amino acids.

The CDR3 DNA follows: TGTGCCAGCAGTTACCATGGGATCCCCACAGATACGCAGTATTTT. Protein: CASSYHGIPTDTQYF. The V and J genes are TRBV6-6 and TRBJ2-3; D not certain. V was clipped by 2 bases and J by 2 bases, with 11 bases between them. CDR3 length: 15 residues. CDR1 and CDR2 from the germline V gene are MNHNY and SVGAGI (reference sequence).

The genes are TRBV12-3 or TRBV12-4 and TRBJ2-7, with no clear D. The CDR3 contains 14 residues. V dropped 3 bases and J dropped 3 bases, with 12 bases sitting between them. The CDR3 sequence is CASSFGIGDYEQYF. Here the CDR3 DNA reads TGTGCCAGCAGTTTTGGCATCGGAGACTACGAGCAGTACTTC.

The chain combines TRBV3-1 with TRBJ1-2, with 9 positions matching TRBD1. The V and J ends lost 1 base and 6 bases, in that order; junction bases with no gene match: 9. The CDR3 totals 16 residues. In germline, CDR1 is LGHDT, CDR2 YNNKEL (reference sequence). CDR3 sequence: CASSQVGGTGRNGYTF. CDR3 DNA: TGTGCCAGCAGCCAAGTGGGGGGGACAGGGAGGAATGGCTACACCTTC.

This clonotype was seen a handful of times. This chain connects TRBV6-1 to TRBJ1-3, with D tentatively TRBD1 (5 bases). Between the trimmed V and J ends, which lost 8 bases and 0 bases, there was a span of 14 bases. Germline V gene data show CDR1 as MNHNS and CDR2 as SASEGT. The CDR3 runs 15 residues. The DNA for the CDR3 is TGTGCCAGCGGGTGGGGGGTAGACTCTGGAAACACCATATATTTT. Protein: CASGWGVDSGNTIYF.

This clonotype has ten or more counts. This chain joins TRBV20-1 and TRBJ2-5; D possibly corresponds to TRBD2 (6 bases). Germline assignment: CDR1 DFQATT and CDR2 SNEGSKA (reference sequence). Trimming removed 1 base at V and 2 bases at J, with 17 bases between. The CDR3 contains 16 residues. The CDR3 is CSARVPGTSLQETQYF. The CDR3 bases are TGCAGTGCTAGAGTCCCTGGGACTTCTCTACAAGAGACCCAGTACTTC.

CDR3 sequence: CASRSERERETQYF. CDR3 DNA: TGTGCCAGCCGGAGTGAGCGGGAGAGGGAGACCCAGTACTTC. V usage is TRBV7-2 and J usage is TRBJ2-5; 8 bases line up with TRBD2. This CDR3 contains 14 residues. Germline assignment: CDR1 SGHTA and CDR2 FQGNSA. The V gene end was trimmed by 8 bases and the J gene end by 5 bases; junction bases not matched to a gene: 10. The full variable domain, its missing parts supplied by reference TRBV7-2 and TRBJ2-5, is GAGVSQSPSNKVTEKGKDVELRCDPISGHTALYWYRQSLGQGLEFLIYFQGNSAPDKSGLPSDRFSAERTGGSVSTLTIQRTQQEDSAVYLCASRSERERETQYFGPGTRLLVL.

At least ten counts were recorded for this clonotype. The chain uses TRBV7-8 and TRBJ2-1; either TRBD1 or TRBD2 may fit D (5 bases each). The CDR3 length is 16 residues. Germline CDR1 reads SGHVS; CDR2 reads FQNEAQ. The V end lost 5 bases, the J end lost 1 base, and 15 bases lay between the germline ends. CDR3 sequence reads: CASSPPGRLSYNEQFF. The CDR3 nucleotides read TGTGCCAGCAGCCCCCCGGGACGCCTGTCCTACAATGAGCAGTTCTTC.

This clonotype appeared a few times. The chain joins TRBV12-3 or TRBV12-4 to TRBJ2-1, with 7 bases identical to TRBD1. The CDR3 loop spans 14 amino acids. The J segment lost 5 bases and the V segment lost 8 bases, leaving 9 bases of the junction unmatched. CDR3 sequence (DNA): TGTGCCAGCCGCCCGACAGGGCCCAACAATGAGCAGTTCTTC. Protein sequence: CASRPTGPNNEQFF.

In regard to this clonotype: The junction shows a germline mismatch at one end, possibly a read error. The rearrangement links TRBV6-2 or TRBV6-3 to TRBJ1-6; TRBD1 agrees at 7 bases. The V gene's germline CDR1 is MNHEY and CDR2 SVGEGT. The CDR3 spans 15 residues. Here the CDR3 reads CASSHGTALNSPLRF. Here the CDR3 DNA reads TGTGCCAGCAGTCACGGGACAGCACTTAATTCACCCCTCCGCTTT.

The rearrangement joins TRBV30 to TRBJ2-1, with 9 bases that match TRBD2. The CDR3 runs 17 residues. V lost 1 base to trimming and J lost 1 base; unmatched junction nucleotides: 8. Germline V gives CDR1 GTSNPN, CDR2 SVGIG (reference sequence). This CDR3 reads CAWSGPGTSPSYNEQFF. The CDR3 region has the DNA TGTGCCTGGAGTGGGCCTGGGACTAGCCCATCCTACAATGAGCAGTTCTTC.

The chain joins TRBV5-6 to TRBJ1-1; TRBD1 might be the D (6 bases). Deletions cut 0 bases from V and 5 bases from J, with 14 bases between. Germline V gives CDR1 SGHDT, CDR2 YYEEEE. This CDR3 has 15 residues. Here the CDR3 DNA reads TGTGCCAGCAGCTTGGCCTCGACAGGTGGAACTGAAGCTTTCTTT. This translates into CASSLASTGGTEAFF.

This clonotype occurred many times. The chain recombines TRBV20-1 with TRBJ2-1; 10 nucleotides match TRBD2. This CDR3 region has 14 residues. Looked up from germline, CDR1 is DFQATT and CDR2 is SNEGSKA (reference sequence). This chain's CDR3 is CSATGTSVYNEQFF. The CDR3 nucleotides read TGCAGCGCAACTGGGACTAGCGTGTACAATGAGCAGTTCTTC.